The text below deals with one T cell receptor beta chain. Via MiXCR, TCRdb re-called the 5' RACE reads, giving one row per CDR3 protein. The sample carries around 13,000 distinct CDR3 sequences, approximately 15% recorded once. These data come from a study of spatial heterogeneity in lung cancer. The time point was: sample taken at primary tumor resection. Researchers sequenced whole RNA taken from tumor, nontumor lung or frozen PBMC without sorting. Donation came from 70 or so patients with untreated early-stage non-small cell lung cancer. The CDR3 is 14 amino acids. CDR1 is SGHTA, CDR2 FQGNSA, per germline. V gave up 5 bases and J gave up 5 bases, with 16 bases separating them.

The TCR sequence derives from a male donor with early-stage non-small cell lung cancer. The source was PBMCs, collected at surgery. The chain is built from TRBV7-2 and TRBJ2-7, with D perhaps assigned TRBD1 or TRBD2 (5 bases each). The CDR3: CASSQGTGRDEQYF. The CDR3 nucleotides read TGTGCCAGCAGCCAGGGTACGGGAAGGGACGAGCAGTACTTC.